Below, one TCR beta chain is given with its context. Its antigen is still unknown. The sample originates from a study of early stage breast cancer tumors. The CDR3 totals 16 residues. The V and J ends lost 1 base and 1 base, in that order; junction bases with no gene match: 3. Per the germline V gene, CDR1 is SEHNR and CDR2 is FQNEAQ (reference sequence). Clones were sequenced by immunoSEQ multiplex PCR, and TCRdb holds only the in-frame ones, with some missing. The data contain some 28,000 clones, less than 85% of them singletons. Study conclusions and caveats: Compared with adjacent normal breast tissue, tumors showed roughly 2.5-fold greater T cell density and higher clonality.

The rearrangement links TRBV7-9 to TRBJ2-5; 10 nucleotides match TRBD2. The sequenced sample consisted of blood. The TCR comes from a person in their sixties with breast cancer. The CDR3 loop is CASSLVRTSGQETQYF. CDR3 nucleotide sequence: TGTGCCAGCAGCTTAGTAAGGACTAGCGGCCAAGAGACCCAGTACTTC.